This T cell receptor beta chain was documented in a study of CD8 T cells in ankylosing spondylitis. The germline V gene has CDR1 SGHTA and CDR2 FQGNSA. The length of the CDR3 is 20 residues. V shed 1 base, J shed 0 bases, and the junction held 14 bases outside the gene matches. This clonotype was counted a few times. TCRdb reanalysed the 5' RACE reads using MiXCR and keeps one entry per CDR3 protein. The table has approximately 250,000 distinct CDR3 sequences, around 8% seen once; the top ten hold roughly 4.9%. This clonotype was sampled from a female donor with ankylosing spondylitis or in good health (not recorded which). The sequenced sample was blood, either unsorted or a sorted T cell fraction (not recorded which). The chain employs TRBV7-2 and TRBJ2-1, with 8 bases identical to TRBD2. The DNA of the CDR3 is TGTGCCAGCAGCTTAGGCGGGGGGCTTGACGGGACCCTCTCCTACAATGAGCAGTTCTTC. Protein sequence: CASSLGGGLDGTLSYNEQFF.